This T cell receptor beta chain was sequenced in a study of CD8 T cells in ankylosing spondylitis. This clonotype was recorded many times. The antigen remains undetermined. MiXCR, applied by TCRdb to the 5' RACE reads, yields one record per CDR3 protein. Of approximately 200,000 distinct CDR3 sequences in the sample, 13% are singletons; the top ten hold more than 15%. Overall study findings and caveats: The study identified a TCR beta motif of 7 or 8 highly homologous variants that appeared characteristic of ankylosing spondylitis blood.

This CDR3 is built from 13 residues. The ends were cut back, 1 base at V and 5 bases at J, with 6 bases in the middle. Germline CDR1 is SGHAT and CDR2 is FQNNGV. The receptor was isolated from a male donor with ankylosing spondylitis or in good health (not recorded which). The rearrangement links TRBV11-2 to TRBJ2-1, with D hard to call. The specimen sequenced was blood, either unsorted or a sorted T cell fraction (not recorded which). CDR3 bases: TGTGCCAGCAGCTTAGGATACCACAATGAGCAGTTCTTC. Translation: CASSLGYHNEQFF.